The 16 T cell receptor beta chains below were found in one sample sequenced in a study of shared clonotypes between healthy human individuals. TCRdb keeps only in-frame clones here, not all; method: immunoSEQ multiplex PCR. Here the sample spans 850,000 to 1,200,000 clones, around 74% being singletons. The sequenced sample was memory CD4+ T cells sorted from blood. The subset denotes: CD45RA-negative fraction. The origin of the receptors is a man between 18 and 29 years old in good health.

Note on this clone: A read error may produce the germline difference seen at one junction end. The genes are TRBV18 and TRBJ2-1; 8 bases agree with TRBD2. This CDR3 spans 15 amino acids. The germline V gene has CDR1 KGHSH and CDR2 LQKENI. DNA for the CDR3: TGTGCCAGCTCACTGACCGTTGCTGATAGCGGGGTGCTCGTCTTC. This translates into CASSLTVADSGVLVF.

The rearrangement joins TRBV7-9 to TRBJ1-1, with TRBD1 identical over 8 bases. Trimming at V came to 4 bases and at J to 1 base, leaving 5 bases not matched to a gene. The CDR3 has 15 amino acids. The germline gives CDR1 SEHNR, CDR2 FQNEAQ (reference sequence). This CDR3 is CASSWKGQGNTEAFF. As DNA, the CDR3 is TGTGCCAGCAGCTGGAAAGGACAGGGGAACACTGAAGCTTTCTTT.

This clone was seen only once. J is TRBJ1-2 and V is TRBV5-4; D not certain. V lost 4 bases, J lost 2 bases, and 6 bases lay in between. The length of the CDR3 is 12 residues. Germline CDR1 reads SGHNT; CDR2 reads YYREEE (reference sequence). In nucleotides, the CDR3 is TGTGCCAGCAGCCCCAACAACTATGGCTACACCTTC. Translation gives CASSPNNYGYTF.

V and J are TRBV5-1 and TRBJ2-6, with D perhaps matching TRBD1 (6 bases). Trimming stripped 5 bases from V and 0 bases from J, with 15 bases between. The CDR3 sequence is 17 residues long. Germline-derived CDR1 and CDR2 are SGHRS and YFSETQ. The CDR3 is CASSHGTTFSGANVLTF. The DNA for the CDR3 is TGCGCCAGCAGTCATGGGACAACCTTCTCTGGGGCCAACGTCCTGACTTTC.

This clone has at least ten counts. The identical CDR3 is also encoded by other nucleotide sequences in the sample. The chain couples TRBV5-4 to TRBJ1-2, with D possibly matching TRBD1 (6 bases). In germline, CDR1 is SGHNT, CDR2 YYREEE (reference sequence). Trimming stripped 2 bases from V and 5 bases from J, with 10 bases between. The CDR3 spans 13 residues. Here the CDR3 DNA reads TGTGCCAGCAGCTTTGGGCAGGGGTATGGCTACACCTTC. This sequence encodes CASSFGQGYGYTF.

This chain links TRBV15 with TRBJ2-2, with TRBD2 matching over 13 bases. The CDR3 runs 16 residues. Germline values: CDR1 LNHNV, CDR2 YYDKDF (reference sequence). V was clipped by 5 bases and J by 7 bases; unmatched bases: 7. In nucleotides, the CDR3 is TGTGCCACCAGCCCCACTAGCGGGAGGGCGATCGGGGAGCTGTTTTTT. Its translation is CATSPTSGRAIGELFF.

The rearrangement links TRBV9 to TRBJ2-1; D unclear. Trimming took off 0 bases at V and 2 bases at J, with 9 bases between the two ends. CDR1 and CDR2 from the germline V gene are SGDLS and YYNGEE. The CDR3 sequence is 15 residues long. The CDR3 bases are TGTGCCAGCAGCGTAGGCGGTTTCCCCTACAATGAGCAGTTCTTC. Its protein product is CASSVGGFPYNEQFF. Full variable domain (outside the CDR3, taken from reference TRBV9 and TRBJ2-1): DSGVTQTPKHLITATGQRVTLRCSPRSGDLSVYWYQQSLDQGLQFLIQYYNGEERAKGNILERFSAQQFPDLHSELNLSSLELGDSALYFCASSVGGFPYNEQFFGPGTRLTVL.

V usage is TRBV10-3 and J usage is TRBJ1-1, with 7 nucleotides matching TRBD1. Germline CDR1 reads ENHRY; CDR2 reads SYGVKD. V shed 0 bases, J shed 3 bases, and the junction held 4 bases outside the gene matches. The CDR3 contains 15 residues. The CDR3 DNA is TGTGCCATCAGTGAGTCAGGGGGCGGGTACACTGAAGCTTTCTTT. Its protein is CAISESGGGYTEAFF.

The CDR3 loop reads CASSYRLAGTYEQYF. CDR3 nucleotides: TGTGCCAGCAGTTATCGGCTAGCGGGTACCTACGAGCAGTACTTC. The J gene is TRBJ2-7, the V gene TRBV6-6, with 8 bases fitting TRBD2. Germline V gene data show CDR1 as MNHNY and CDR2 as SVGAGI (reference sequence). The CDR3 totals 15 residues. The ends lost 3 bases at V and 2 bases at J; junction bases unmatched: 6.

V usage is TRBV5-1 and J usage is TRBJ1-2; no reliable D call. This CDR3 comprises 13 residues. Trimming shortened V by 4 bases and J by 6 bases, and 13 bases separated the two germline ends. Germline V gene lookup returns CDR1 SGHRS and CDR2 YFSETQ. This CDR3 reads CASSQTGDHGYTF. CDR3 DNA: TGCGCCAGCAGCCAGACGGGAGACCATGGCTACACCTTC.

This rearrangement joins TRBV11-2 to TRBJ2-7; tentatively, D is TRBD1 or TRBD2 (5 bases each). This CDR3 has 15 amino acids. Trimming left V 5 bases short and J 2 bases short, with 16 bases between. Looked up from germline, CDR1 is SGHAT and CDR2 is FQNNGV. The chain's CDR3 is CASSIRGGGTYEQYF. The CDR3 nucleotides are TGTGCCAGCAGCATTAGGGGTGGAGGAACCTACGAGCAGTACTTC.

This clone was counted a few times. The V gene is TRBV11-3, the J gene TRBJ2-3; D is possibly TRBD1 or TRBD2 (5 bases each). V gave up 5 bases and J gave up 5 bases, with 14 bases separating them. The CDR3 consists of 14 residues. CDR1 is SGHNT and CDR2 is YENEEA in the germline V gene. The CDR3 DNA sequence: TGTGCCAGCAGCCCGCCCGGGGCGGAAGATACGCAGTATTTT. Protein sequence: CASSPPGAEDTQYF.

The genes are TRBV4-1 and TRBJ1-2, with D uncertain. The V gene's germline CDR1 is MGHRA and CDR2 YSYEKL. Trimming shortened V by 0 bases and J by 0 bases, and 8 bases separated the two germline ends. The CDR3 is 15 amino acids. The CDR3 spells CASSQEAVANYGYTF. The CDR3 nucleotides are TGCGCCAGCAGCCAAGAGGCGGTAGCTAACTATGGCTACACCTTC.

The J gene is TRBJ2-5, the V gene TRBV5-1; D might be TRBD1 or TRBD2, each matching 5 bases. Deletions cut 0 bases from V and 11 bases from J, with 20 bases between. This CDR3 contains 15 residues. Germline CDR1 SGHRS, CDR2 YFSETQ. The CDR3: CASSLADRQGVEQYF. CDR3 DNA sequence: TGCGCCAGCAGCTTGGCCGATCGGCAGGGAGTCGAACAGTACTTC.

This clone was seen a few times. The CDR3 loop reads CASSLYEYGYTF. The CDR3 nucleotides read TGTGCCAGCAGTTTATATGAGTATGGCTACACCTTC. J is TRBJ1-2 and V is TRBV28; D remains unclear. The CDR3 has 12 residues. V lost 1 base and J lost 5, with 5 bases in between. Germline V gene sequence: CDR1 MDHEN, CDR2 SYDVKM.

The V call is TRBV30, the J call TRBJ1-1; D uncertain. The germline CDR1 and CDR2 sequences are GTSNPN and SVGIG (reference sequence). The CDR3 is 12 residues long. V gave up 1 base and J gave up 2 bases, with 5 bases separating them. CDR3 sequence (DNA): TGTGCCTGGAGTGGGGGAAACACTGAAGCTTTCTTT. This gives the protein CAWSGGNTEAFF.